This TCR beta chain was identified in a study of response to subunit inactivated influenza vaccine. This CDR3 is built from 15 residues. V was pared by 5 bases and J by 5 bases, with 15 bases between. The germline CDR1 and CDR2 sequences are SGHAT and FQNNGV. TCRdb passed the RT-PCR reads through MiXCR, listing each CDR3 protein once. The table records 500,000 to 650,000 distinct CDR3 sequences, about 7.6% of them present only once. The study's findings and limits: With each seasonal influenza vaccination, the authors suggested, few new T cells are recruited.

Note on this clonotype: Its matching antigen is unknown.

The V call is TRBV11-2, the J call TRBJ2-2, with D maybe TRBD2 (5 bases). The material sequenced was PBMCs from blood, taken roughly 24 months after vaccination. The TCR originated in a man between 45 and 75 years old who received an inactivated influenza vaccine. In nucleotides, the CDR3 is TGTGCCAGCAGCAAAGAGGGAATACATACCGGGGAGCTGTTTTTT. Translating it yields CASSKEGIHTGELFF.